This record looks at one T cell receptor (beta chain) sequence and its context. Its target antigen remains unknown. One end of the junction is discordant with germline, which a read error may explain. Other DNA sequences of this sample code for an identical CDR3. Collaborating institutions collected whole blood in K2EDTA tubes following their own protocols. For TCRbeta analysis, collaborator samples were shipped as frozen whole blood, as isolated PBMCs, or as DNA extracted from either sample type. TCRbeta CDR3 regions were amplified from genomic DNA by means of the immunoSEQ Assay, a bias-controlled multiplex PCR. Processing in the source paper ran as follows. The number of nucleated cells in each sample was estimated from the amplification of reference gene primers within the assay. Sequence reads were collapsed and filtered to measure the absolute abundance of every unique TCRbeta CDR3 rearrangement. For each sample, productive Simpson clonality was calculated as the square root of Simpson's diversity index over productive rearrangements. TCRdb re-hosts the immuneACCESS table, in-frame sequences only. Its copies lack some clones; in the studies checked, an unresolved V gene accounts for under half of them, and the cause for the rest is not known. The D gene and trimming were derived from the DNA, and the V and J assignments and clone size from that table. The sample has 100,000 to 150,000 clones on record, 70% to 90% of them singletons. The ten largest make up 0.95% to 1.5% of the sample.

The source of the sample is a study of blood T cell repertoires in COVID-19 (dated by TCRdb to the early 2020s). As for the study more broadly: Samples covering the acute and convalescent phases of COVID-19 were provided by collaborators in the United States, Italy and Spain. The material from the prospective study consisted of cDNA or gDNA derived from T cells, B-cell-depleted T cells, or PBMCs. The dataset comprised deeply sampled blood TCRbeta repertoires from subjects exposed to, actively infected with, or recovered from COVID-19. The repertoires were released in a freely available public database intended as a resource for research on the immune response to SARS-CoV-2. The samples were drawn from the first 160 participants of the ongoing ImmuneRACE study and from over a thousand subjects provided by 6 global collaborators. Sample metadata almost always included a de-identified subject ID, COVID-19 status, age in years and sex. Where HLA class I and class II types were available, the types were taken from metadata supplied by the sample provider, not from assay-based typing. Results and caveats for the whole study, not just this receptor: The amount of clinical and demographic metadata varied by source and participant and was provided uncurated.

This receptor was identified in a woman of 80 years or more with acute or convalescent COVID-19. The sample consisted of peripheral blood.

The CDR3 loop reads CASSWNRERETQYF. Here is the DNA: TGCGCTAGCAGCTGGAACAGGGAAAGGGAGACCCAGTACTTC. The chain is encoded by TRBV5-1 joined to TRBJ2-5; the D gene is perhaps TRBD1, from 6 matching bases. From the germline V gene, CDR1 is SGHRS and CDR2 is YFSETQ. Including the terminal cysteine and phenylalanine, the CDR3 comprises 14 residues. CDR3 DNA only is kept here, 42 bases in frame from base 1.